This TCR beta chain is from a study of T cell responses to AZD1222 COVID-19 vaccine. Overall study findings and caveats: Just six or seven AZD1222 recipients tested seropositive at baseline.

This CDR3 spans 18 amino acids. In germline, CDR1 is SGHAT, CDR2 FQNNGV. The ends lost 8 bases at V and 0 bases at J; junction bases unmatched: 15. For this clone: What it recognizes is unknown.

The repertoire was sequenced with immunoSEQ multiplex PCR; TCRdb's copy has only in-frame clones and lacks some. Counted here are 150,000 or so clones, 90% to 95% occurring once; the ten biggest clones make up under 2.5%. This specimen consisted of peripheral blood, obtained on day 0 of AZD1222 vaccination. The chain joins TRBV11-2 to TRBJ1-3; 8 bases match TRBD1. The clonotype originates from an adult in good health. CDR3: CASRGVRGPSFSGNTIYF. The CDR3 DNA reads as TGTGCCAGCCGCGGGGTCAGGGGGCCTTCCTTCTCTGGAAACACCATATATTTT.